This T cell receptor beta chain was documented in a study of blood T cell repertoires in COVID-19. Method: immunoSEQ multiplex PCR; TCRdb's copy keeps in-frame clones and lacks some. There are around 250,000 clones in the sample; approximately 90% occur only once, and approximately 4.2% lies in the top ten. Participant reports of clinical history set cohort assignment. The clonotype was recovered from a woman in her twenties or thirties who had recovered from COVID-19. The source material was PBMCs or T cells enriched from blood (not recorded which).

The CDR3 spells CASSQGRRSRGYTF. The CDR3 coding sequence is TGTGCCAGCAGCCAAGGTCGCAGGTCCCGAGGCTACACCTTC. The V gene is TRBV3-1 (or the pseudogene TRBV3-2), the J gene TRBJ1-2, with D unclear. The length of the CDR3 is 14 residues. The germline gives CDR1 LGHDT, CDR2 YNNKEL (reference sequence). V lost 1 base to trimming and J lost 8 bases, with 14 bases between them.